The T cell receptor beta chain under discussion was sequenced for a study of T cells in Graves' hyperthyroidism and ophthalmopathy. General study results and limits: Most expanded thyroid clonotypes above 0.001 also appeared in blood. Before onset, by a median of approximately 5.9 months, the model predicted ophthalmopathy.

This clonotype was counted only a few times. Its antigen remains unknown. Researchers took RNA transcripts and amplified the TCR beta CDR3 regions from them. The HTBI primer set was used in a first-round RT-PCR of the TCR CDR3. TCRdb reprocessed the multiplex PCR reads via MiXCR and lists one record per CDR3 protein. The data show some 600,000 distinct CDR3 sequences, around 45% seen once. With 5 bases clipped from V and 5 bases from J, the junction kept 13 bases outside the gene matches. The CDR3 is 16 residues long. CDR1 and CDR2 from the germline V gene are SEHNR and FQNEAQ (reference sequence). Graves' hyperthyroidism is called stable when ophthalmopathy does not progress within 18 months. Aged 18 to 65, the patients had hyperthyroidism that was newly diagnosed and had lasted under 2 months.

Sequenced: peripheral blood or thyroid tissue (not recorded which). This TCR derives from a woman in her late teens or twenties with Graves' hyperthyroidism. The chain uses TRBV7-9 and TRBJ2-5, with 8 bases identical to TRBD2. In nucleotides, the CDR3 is TGTGCCAGCAGCCCAACACGGGAGGGCCTTCGGGAGACCCAGTACTTC. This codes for CASSPTREGLRETQYF.